Included here is one T cell receptor (beta chain) sequence, with context. Its antigen is unknown. Presence of unique molecular identifiers characterized the TCR beta cDNA libraries. One entry per CDR3 protein results from TCRdb running MiXCR on the PCR reads. The repertoire holds 650,000 to 850,000 distinct CDR3 sequences, with roughly half as singletons. This entry is derived from a study of post-analysis software for immune sequencing data. Turning to the study itself: Recorded disease courses covered relapsing-remitting, secondary progressive and progressive-relapsing multiple sclerosis. Some patients had no subtype annotation.

The CDR3 is 16 amino acids. CDR1 and CDR2 from the germline V gene are SGHVS and FQNEAQ. Between the trimmed V and J ends, which lost 5 bases and 0 bases, there was a span of 17 bases. Study-wide points: In multiple sclerosis, normalized Chao1 diversity was significantly below that of controls. The study found TRBV5-6, TRBV5-1 and TRBV20-1 among 5 or 6 TRBV segments more frequent in patients than controls. By F measure, samples from a shared preparation batch strongly co-clustered.

The sequence was obtained from a girl aged 5-17 years with multiple sclerosis. The sequencing input was blood. V is TRBV7-8 and J is TRBJ2-7; D is possibly TRBD1 (6 bases). DNA for the CDR3: TGTGCCAGCAGCCCCCGGCTGGGACACAACTCCTACGAGCAGTACTTC. It is translated as CASSPRLGHNSYEQYF.